Sequencing of this T cell receptor beta chain was carried out in a study of brain metastases from non-small cell lung cancer. CDR1 and CDR2 from the germline V gene are SGHNT and YYREEE (reference sequence). CDR3 length equals 14 residues. Between the trimmed V and J ends, which lost 0 bases and 5 bases, there was a span of 11 bases. Only in-frame clones appear in the TCRdb table, and some are missing; sequencing was by immunoSEQ multiplex PCR. The sample holds about 2,000 clones, approximately 84% seen once. The sequenced sample was primary lung tumor tissue. The clonotype originates from a donor aged 40 or over with non-small cell lung cancer. This chain joins TRBV5-4 and TRBJ1-1; D unresolved. The CDR3 loop reads CASSLDGRLTEAFF. CDR3 nucleotide sequence: TGTGCCAGCAGCTTGGACGGGCGGTTAACTGAAGCTTTCTTT.